The 26 T cell receptor beta chains listed next were all sequenced from one sample in a study of T cells in localized non-small cell lung cancer. Sequencing used immunoSEQ multiplex PCR; TCRdb keeps in-frame clones, though not all of them. The sample contains tens of thousands of clones, roughly 90% of which appear only once. Source: peripheral blood, taken before any cancer treatment. These receptors originate from an older female donor with stage I lung adenocarcinoma.

V and J are TRBV5-6 and TRBJ1-2; no reliable D call. Trimming shortened V by 0 bases and J by 5 bases, and 8 bases separated the two germline ends. From germline, CDR1 is SGHDT and CDR2 YYEEEE. CDR3 length: 13 amino acids. The CDR3 DNA follows: TGTGCCAGCAGCTTGGTTACTGGGTATGGCTACACCTTC. Its translation is CASSLVTGYGYTF.

V and J are TRBV28 and TRBJ2-7; D unresolved. V shed 2 bases and J shed 2 bases, with 13 bases lying between them. The CDR3 totals 15 residues. Germline V gene data show CDR1 as MDHEN and CDR2 as SYDVKM. CDR3 sequence (DNA): TGTGCCAGCAGTTTAAGTACAGTAGCCCCCTACGAGCAGTACTTC. Translated, it gives CASSLSTVAPYEQYF.

V and J are TRBV7-3 and TRBJ2-3, with D possibly being TRBD2 (6 bases). With 4 bases removed from V and 11 bases from J, the gap between germline ends came to 19 bases. The germline gives CDR1 SGHTA, CDR2 FQGTGA. The CDR3 contains 14 residues. CDR3 DNA: TGTGCCAGCAGCTCCCGCACGGGAGCCGGGGGGCAGTATTTT. Translated: CASSSRTGAGGQYF.

The sample holds one count of this clone. The chain joins TRBV2 to TRBJ1-6, with TRBD1 matching over 9 bases. The CDR3 runs 15 residues. The germline V gene has CDR1 SNHLY and CDR2 FYNNEI. J gave up 7 bases and V 7 bases, and 8 bases lay outside the gene matches. CDR3 nucleotide sequence: TGTGCCAGCAAACAGACAGGGGGAAAGAATTCACCCCTCCACTTT. Residues: CASKQTGGKNSPLHF.

This clone showed up just once. The chain combines TRBV28 with TRBJ1-1; D not certain. Germline loops: CDR1 MDHEN, CDR2 SYDVKM. V lost 7 bases to trimming and J lost 1 base, with 10 bases between them. This CDR3 has 13 amino acids. The CDR3 nucleotides read TGTGCCAGCACCCTCCTGGGGAACACTGAAGCTTTCTTT. Its protein is CASTLLGNTEAFF.

The gene calls are TRBV6-6 and TRBJ2-5, with TRBD1 identical over 8 bases. The CDR3 length is 13 residues. J lost 4 bases, V lost 5 bases, and 3 bases had no gene match. Germline loops: CDR1 MNHNY, CDR2 SVGAGI (reference sequence). The DNA for the CDR3 is TGTGCCAGCAGTGGACAGGGAGGAGAGACCCAGTACTTC. Translated: CASSGQGGETQYF.

This chain uses TRBV7-9 with TRBJ2-1, with a possible D match to TRBD2 (5 bases). The CDR3 runs 13 residues. Deletions cut 4 bases from V and 9 bases from J, with 13 bases between. Per germline, CDR1 SEHNR and CDR2 FQNEAQ (reference sequence). The CDR3 loop is CASSSRGPSEQFF. CDR3 bases: TGTGCCAGCAGCTCCCGGGGTCCCAGTGAGCAGTTCTTC.

The chain uses TRBV2 and TRBJ1-2; 11 nucleotides agree with TRBD1. V was pared by 7 bases and J by 8 bases, with 6 bases of the junction left unmatched. Germline V CDR1 and CDR2: SNHLY, FYNNEI. The CDR3 contains 13 residues. CDR3: CASNGQGAEGYTF. DNA for the CDR3: TGTGCCAGCAATGGACAGGGGGCAGAAGGCTACACCTTC.

J is TRBJ1-2 and V is TRBV9; unclear D gene. This CDR3 contains 15 residues. V gave up 0 bases and J gave up 8 bases, with 17 bases separating them. Germline lookup yields CDR1 SGDLS and CDR2 YYNGEE. CDR3 region: CASSVEVGALGGYTF. The CDR3 nucleotides read TGTGCCAGCAGCGTAGAGGTCGGAGCGCTAGGCGGCTACACCTTC.

V and J are TRBV28 and TRBJ2-7; 7 bases align to TRBD1. Germline loops: CDR1 MDHEN, CDR2 SYDVKM. V was pared by 6 bases and J by 4 bases, with 21 bases of the junction left unmatched. The CDR3 has 18 residues. CDR3 loop: CASRGPKQGHEGPYEQYF. Written as DNA, the CDR3 is TGTGCCAGCAGGGGCCCCAAACAGGGGCATGAGGGACCATACGAGCAGTACTTC.

The chain links TRBV5-4 to TRBJ1-6; D may be TRBD1 (5 bases). Trimming removed 2 bases from V and 0 bases from J, with 15 bases in between. The CDR3 contains 18 residues. The germline gives CDR1 SGHNT, CDR2 YYREEE (reference sequence). The CDR3 reads CASSFKGLTNSYNSPLHF. DNA of the CDR3: TGTGCCAGCAGCTTTAAGGGACTTACGAACTCCTATAATTCACCCCTCCACTTT.

The J gene is TRBJ1-5, the V gene TRBV5-4, with TRBD1 matching 9 bases. V was clipped by 4 bases and J by 3 bases; unmatched bases: 5. Looked up from germline, CDR1 is SGHNT and CDR2 is YYREEE (reference sequence). This CDR3 is 15 amino acids long. The CDR3 DNA reads as TGTGCCAGCAGCCCCCGGGACAGGGACAATCAGCCCCAGCATTTT. Protein sequence: CASSPRDRDNQPQHF. Full variable domain (missing parts from reference TRBV5-4 and TRBJ1-5): ETGVTQSPTHLIKTRGQQVTLRCSSQSGHNTVSWYQQALGQGPQFIFQYYREEENGRGNFPPRFSGLQFPNYSSELNVNALELDDSALYLCASSPRDRDNQPQHFGDGTRLSIL.

Here the CDR3 reads CASSGTVHEYGYTF. For the CDR3, the DNA is TGTGCCAGTAGTGGTACGGTACACGAATATGGCTACACCTTC. V usage is TRBV19 and J usage is TRBJ1-2, with D unresolved. The CDR3 runs 14 residues. CDR1 is LNHDA and CDR2 is SQIVND in the germline V gene (reference sequence). Trimming cost V 5 bases and J 5 bases, with 15 bases left between them.

The chain joins TRBV30 to TRBJ2-5; 8 bases agree with TRBD2. The V and J ends lost 0 bases and 0 bases, in that order; junction bases with no gene match: 9. Per germline, CDR1 GTSNPN and CDR2 SVGIG (reference sequence). This CDR3 is built from 17 residues. CDR3 region: CAWSVGLQRGNQETQYF. The CDR3 DNA reads TGTGCCTGGAGTGTTGGTTTGCAGCGGGGGAACCAAGAGACCCAGTACTTC.

The rearrangement uses TRBV5-5 and TRBJ1-4; D is unresolved. V shed 0 bases and J shed 1 base, with 7 bases lying between them. The germline CDR1 and CDR2 sequences are SGHKS and YYEKEE (reference sequence). The CDR3 has 15 residues. The CDR3 protein is CASSLVWGTNEKLFF. The CDR3 nucleotides read TGTGCCAGCAGCTTGGTATGGGGAACTAATGAAAAACTGTTTTTT.

The chain is built from TRBV5-1 and TRBJ1-4; D is undetermined. This CDR3 is built from 15 residues. V lost 4 bases to trimming and J lost 3 bases, with 13 bases between them. Germline V CDR1 and CDR2: SGHRS, YFSETQ. CDR3 nucleotides: TGCGCCAGCAGCCTGGGTTGGTTGGCTAATGAAAAACTGTTTTTT. It codes for CASSLGWLANEKLFF. Full variable domain (outside the CDR3, taken from reference TRBV5-1 and TRBJ1-4): KAGVTQTPRYLIKTRGQQVTLSCSPISGHRSVSWYQQTPGQGLQFLFEYFSETQRNKGNFPGRFSGRQFSNSRSEMNVSTLELGDSALYLCASSLGWLANEKLFFGSGTQLSVL.

The V and J genes are TRBV4-3 and TRBJ2-6, with TRBD2 matching 7 bases. V lost 0 bases, J lost 2 bases, and 4 bases stayed unmatched. The CDR3 spans 17 residues. CDR1 and CDR2 from the germline V gene are LGHNA and YSLEER. Here the CDR3 reads CASSQEIRGAGANVLTF. The CDR3 region has the DNA TGCGCCAGCAGCCAAGAAATCCGGGGGGCTGGGGCCAACGTCCTGACTTTC.

The gene calls are TRBV7-2 and TRBJ2-2; 7 bases agree with TRBD1. The CDR3 has 15 amino acids. V lost 5 bases and J lost 7; bases outside the gene matches: 10. CDR1 SGHTA and CDR2 FQGNSA come from the germline V gene. CDR3 protein: CASSPLDRPSGELFF. The CDR3 nucleotides read TGTGCCAGCAGCCCTCTGGACAGGCCCAGCGGGGAGCTGTTTTTT.

This chain connects TRBV7-3 to TRBJ1-6; 7 bases align to TRBD1. Looked up from germline, CDR1 is SGHTA and CDR2 is FQGTGA. The V segment lost 6 bases and the J segment 7 bases; nucleotides outside the gene matches: 3. The CDR3 length is 13 residues. This chain's CDR3 is CASRQGINSPLHF. For the CDR3, the DNA is TGTGCCAGCAGACAGGGGATCAATTCACCCCTCCACTTT.

The chain combines TRBV5-1 with TRBJ1-2, with a tentative D call TRBD1 (5 bases). Germline V gene sequence: CDR1 SGHRS, CDR2 YFSETQ. Trimming took off 4 bases at V and 2 bases at J, with 15 bases between the two ends. This CDR3 has 15 residues. CDR3: CASSPGAGGNYGYTF. CDR3 nucleotide sequence: TGCGCCAGCAGCCCCGGGGCCGGGGGAAACTATGGCTACACCTTC.

This chain uses TRBV9 with TRBJ2-1; D possibly matches TRBD1 or TRBD2 (7 bases each). Germline loops: CDR1 SGDLS, CDR2 YYNGEE. V gave up 2 bases and J gave up 8 bases, with 17 bases separating them. CDR3 length: 15 amino acids. The CDR3 region has the DNA TGTGCCAGCAGCGTGGGAGGGACAGTGGGCCATGAGCAGTTCTTC. This encodes CASSVGGTVGHEQFF.

V usage is TRBV5-1 and J usage is TRBJ1-2, with D possibly matching TRBD1 (5 bases). CDR3 length: 13 residues. Per germline, CDR1 SGHRS and CDR2 YFSETQ. V was cut by 1 base and J by 3 bases, with 7 bases left in between. The CDR3: CASSLRRDYGYTF. DNA of the CDR3: TGCGCCAGCAGCTTGCGCAGGGACTATGGCTACACCTTC.

On this clone itself: An end of the junction does not agree with germline; a read error may underlie this. This chain uses TRBV14 with TRBJ1-2, with 10 bases identical to TRBD1. The CDR3 spans 13 residues. CDR1 and CDR2 (germline): SGHDN, FVKESK. The DNA for the CDR3 is TGTGCCAGCAGCCAAACCCCCGGGACAGGGGTGACGTTC. Protein: CASSQTPGTGVTF.

This chain joins TRBV7-9 and TRBJ2-6; 9 nucleotides match TRBD1. J was trimmed by 4 bases and V by 3 bases; bases with no gene match: 10. The CDR3 contains 18 residues. Germline CDR1 SEHNR, CDR2 FQNEAQ (reference sequence). CDR3 coding DNA: TGTGCCAGCAGCTTCTATGGGACAGGGTATTACGGGGCCAACGTCCTGACTTTC. It yields the protein CASSFYGTGYYGANVLTF. Complete variable domain (other parts from reference TRBV7-9 and TRBJ2-6): DTGVSQNPRHKITKRGQNVTFRCDPISEHNRLYWYRQTLGQGPEFLTYFQNEAQLEKSRLLSDRFSAERPKGSFSTLEIQRTEQGDSAMYLCASSFYGTGYYGANVLTFGAGSRLTVL.

The chain carries TRBV11-3 and TRBJ1-4, with D unresolved. V was trimmed by 5 bases and J by 6 bases, leaving 7 bases between them. The CDR3 is 12 amino acids. CDR1 SGHNT and CDR2 YENEEA come from the germline V gene. CDR3 coding DNA: TGTGCCAGCAGCCTTCGGGATGAAAAACTGTTTTTT. Translated: CASSLRDEKLFF.

This clone was observed once. This chain joins TRBV11-2 and TRBJ1-1; 7 positions match TRBD1. Germline CDR1 reads SGHAT; CDR2 reads FQNNGV. The CDR3 is made up of 17 amino acids. Unmatched junction bases numbered 9, after V lost 2 bases and J lost 0 bases. CDR3: CASSLIQGKNLNTEAFF. The CDR3, as DNA: TGTGCCAGCAGCTTAATACAGGGGAAGAATCTGAACACTGAAGCTTTCTTT.